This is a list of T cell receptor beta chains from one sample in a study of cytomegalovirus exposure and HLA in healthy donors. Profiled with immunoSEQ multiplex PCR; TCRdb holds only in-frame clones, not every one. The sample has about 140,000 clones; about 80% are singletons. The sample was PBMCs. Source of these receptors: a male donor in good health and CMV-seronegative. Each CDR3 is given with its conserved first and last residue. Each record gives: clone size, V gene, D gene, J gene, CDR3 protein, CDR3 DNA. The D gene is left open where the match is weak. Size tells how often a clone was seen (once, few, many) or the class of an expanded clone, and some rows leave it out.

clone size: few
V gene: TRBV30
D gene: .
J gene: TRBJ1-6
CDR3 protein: CAWRRKEWSSPLHF
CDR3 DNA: TGTGCCTGGAGACGTAAAGAATGGAGCTCACCCCTCCACTTT

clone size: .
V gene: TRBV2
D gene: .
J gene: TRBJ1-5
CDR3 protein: CASRYRDNQPQHF
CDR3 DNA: TGTGCCAGCAGGTACAGGGACAATCAGCCCCAGCATTTT

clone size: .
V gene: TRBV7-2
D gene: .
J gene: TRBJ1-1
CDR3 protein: CASSLGDYTEAFF
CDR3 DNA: TGTGCCAGCAGCTTAGGAGATTACACTGAAGCTTTCTTT

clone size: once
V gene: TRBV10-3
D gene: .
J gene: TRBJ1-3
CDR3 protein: CAIEDSSSGNTIYF
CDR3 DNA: TGTGCCATCGAGGACAGCAGCTCTGGAAACACCATATATTTT

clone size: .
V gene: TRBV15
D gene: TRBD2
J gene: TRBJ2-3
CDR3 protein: CATSPTSGGADTQYF
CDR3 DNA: TGTGCCACCAGTCCCACTAGCGGGGGTGCAGATACGCAGTATTTT

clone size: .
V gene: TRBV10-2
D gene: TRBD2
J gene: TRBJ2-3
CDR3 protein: CASSEKTSGADTQYF
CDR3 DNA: TGCGCCAGCAGTGAGAAGACTAGCGGGGCGGATACGCAGTATTTT

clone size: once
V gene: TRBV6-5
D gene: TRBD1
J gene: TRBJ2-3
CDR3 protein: CASSMDRGRRNTQYF
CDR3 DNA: TGTGCCAGCAGTATGGACAGGGGGCGAAGGAATACGCAGTATTTT

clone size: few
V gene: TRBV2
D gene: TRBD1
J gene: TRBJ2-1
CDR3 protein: CASSKLTGGAFNEQFF
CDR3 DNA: TGTGCCAGCAGTAAATTGACAGGGGGCGCCTTCAATGAGCAGTTCTTC

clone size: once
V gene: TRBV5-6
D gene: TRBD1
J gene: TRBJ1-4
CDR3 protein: CASSLDRGSTNEKLFF
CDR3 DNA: TGTGCCAGCAGCTTGGACAGGGGGTCAACTAATGAAAAACTGTTTTTT

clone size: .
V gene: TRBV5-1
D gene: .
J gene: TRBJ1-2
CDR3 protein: CASSFEGGAPVHGYTF
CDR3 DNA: TGCGCCAGCAGCTTCGAGGGGGGGGCCCCCGTTCATGGCTACACCTTC

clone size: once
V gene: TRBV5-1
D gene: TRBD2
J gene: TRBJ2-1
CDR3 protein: CASGRGSEGNEQFF
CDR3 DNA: TGCGCCAGCGGGCGGGGGTCTGAAGGCAATGAGCAGTTCTTC

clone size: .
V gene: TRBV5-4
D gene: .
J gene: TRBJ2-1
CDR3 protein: CASSLRGSDEQFF
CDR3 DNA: TGTGCCAGCAGCTTAAGGGGGTCCGATGAGCAGTTCTTC

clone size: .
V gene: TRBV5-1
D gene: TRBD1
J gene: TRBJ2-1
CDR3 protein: CASSPGQGAVGSYNEQFF
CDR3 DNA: TGCGCCAGCAGCCCGGGACAGGGGGCGGTAGGATCCTACAATGAGCAGTTCTTC